This T cell receptor beta chain was identified during a study of PD-L1 blockade in urothelial cancer. For the study at large: Males with urothelial cancer arising in the bladder constituted about nine tenths of the roughly 29 patients. The analyses of blood took place 3 weeks (second dose) and 6 weeks after treatment start. A median of approximately 150,000 T cells was found in the blood samples.

This CDR3 contains 16 residues. Looked up from germline, CDR1 is SGHNT and CDR2 is YYREEE (reference sequence). The V gene end was trimmed by 2 bases and the J gene end by 7 bases; junction bases not matched to a gene: 8. Sequencing was performed with immunoSEQ multiplex PCR; in TCRdb, only in-frame clones are kept and a portion is missing. The table shows about 69,000 clones, with approximately 88% occurring only once. This receptor was taken from a man aged 55 to 70 with urothelial cancer. The chain links TRBV5-4 to TRBJ2-1; TRBD2 matches at 11 bases. The specimen comprised PBMCs, sampled around atezolizumab (anti-PD-L1) treatment. The CDR3 sequence is CASSLIAGGPWNEQFF. The CDR3, as DNA: TGTGCCAGCAGCTTAATAGCGGGGGGGCCGTGGAATGAGCAGTTCTTC.